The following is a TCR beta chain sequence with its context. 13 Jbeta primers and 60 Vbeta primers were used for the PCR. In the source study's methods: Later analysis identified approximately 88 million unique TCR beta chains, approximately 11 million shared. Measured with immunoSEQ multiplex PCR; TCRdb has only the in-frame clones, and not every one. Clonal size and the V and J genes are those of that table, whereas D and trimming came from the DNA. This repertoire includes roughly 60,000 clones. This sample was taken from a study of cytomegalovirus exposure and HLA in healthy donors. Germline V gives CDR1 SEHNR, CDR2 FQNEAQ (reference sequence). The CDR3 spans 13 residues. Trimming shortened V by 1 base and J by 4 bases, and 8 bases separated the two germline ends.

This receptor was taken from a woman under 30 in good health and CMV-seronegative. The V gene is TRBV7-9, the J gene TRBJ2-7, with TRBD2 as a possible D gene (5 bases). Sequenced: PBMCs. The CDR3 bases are TGTGCCAGCAGCTTAGTTCGGGGTTACGAGCAGTACTTC. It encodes CASSLVRGYEQYF.